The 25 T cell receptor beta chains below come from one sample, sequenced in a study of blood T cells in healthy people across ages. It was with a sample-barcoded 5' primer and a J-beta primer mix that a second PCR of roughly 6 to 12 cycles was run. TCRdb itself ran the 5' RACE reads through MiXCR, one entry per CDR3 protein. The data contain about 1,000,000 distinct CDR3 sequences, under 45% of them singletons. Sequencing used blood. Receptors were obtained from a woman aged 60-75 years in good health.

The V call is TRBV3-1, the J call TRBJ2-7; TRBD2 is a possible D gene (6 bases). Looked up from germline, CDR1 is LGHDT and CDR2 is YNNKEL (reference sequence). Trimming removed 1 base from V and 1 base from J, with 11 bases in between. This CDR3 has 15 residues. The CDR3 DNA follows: TGTGCCAGCAGCCAAGTATTGGGAGGATCCTACGAGCAGTACTTC. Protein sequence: CASSQVLGGSYEQYF.

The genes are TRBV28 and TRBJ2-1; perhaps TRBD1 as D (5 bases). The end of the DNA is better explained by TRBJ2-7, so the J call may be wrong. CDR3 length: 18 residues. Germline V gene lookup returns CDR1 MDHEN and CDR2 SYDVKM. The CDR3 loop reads CASSLDRTSSSSYNEQYF. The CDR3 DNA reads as TGTGCCAGCAGTCTCGATCGGACATCCTCGAGCTCCTACAATGAGCAGTACTTC.

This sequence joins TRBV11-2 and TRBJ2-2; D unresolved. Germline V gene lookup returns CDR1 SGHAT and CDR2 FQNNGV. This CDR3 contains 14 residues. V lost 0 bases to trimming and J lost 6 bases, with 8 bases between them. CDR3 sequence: CASSLDTFAGELFF. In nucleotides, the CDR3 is TGTGCCAGCAGCTTAGACACCTTCGCCGGGGAGCTGTTTTTT.

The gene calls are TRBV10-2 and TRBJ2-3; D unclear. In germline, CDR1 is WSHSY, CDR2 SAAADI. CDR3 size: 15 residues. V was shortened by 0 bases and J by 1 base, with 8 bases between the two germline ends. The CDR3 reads CASSESSSGTDTQYF. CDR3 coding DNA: TGCGCCAGCAGTGAGTCATCCAGCGGCACAGATACGCAGTATTTT.

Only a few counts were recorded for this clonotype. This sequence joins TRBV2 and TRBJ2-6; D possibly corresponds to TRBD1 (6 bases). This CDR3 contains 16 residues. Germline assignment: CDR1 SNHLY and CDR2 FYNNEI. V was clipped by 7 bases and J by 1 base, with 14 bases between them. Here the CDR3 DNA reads TGTGCCAGCAAACGGACAGAGGCATCTGGGGCCAACGTCCTGACTTTC. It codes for CASKRTEASGANVLTF.

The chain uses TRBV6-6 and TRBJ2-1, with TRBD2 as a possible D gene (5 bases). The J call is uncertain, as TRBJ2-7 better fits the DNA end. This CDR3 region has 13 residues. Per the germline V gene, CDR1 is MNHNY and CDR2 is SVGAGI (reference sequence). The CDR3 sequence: CASSLKAGYEQYF. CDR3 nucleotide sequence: TGTGCCAGCAGTTTAAAGGCGGGCTACGAGCAGTACTTC.

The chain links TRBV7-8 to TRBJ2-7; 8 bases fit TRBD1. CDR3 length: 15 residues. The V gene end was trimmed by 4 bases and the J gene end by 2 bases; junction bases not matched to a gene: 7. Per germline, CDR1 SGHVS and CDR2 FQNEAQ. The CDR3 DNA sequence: TGTGCCAGCAGCTATAACAGGGGGGCCACCTACGAGCAGTACTTC. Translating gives CASSYNRGATYEQYF.

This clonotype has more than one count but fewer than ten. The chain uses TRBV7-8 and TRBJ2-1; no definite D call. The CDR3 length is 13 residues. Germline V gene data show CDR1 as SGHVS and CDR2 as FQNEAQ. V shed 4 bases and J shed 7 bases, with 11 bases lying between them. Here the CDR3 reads CASSSPPRNEQFF. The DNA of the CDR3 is TGTGCCAGCAGCTCGCCCCCTAGGAATGAGCAGTTCTTC.

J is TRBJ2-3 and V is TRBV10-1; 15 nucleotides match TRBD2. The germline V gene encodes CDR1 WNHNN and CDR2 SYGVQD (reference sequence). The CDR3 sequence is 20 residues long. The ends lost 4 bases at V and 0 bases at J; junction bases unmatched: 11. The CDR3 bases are TGCGCCAGCAGTGGGCTGGGACTAGCGGGAGGTGGATTGAGCACAGATACGCAGTATTTT. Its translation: CASSGLGLAGGGLSTDTQYF.

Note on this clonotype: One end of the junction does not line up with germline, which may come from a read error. CDR3 sequence reads: CASSEYTGGQGANNIQYF. The DNA for the CDR3 is TGTGCCAGCAGTGAATATACTGGGGGACAAGGAGCCAATAACATTCAGTACTTC. The J gene is TRBJ2-4, the V gene TRBV25-1; D might be TRBD1 (6 bases). CDR3 size: 18 residues. CDR1 is MGHDK and CDR2 is SYGVNS in the germline V gene.

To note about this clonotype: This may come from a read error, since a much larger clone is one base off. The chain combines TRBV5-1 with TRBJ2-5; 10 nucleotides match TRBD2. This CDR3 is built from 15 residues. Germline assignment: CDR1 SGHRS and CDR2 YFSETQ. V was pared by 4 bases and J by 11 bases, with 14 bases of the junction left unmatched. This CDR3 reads CASSPRTSGNNEQYF. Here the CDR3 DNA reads TGCGCCAGCAGCCCAAGGACTAGCGGAAACAATGAGCAGTACTTC.

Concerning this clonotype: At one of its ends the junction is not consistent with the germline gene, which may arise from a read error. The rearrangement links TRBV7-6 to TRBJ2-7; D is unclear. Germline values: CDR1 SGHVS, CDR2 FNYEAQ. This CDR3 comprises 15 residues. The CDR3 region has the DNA TGTGCCGGCAGCCGGACCCCGGATCGATCCTACGAGCAGTACTTC. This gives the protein CAGSRTPDRSYEQYF.

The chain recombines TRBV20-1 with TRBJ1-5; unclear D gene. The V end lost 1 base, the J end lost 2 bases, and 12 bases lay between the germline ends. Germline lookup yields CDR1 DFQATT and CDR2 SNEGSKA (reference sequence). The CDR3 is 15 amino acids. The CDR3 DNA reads TGCAGTGCTAGAGGCCAGGAGGCGGGCAATCAGCCCCAGCATTTT. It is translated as CSARGQEAGNQPQHF.

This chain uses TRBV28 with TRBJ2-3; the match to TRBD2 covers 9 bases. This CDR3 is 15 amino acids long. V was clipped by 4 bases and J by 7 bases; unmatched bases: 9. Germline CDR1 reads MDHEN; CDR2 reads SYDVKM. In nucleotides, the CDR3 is TGTGCCAGCAGTTCATTAGCGGGAGAAGCGAATACGCAGTATTTT. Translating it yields CASSSLAGEANTQYF.

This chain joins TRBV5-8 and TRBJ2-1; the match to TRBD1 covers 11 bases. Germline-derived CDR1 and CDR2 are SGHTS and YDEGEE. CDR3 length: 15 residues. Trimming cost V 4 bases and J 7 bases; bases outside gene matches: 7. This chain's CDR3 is CASSPGWDRGNEQFF. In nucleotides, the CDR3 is TGTGCCAGCAGCCCTGGTTGGGACAGGGGGAATGAGCAGTTCTTC.

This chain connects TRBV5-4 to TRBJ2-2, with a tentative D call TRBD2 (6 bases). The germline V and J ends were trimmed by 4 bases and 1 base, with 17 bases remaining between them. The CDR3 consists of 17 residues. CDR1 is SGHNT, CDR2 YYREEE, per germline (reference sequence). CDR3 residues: CASSGRRQGRNTGELFF. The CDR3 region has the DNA TGTGCCAGCAGCGGGAGGAGGCAGGGCAGGAACACCGGGGAGCTGTTTTTT. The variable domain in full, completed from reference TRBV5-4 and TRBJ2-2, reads ETGVTQSPTHLIKTRGQQVTLRCSSQSGHNTVSWYQQALGQGPQFIFQYYREEENGRGNFPPRFSGLQFPNYSSELNVNALELDDSALYLCASSGRRQGRNTGELFFGEGSRLTVL.

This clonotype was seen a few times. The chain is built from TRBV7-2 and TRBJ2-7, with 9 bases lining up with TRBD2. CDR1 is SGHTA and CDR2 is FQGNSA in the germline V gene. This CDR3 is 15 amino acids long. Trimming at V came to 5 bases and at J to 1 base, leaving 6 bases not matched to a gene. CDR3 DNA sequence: TGTGCCAGCAGCCCCGACCTAGCGGGGTCCTACGAGCAGTACTTC. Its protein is CASSPDLAGSYEQYF.

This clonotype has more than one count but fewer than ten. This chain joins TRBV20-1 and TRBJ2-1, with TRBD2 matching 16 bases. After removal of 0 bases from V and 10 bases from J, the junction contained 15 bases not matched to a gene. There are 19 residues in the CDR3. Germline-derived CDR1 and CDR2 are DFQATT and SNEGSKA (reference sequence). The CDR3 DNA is TGCAGTGCTAGAGATTCCCGGAGGGGACTAGCGGGAGGGGGAGGAGAGCAGTTCTTC. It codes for CSARDSRRGLAGGGGEQFF.

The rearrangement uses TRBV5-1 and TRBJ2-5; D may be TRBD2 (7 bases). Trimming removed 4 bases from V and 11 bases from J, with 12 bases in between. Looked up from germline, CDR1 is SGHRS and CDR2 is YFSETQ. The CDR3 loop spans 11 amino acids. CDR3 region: CASSRGGGQYF. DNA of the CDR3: TGCGCCAGCAGCCGGGGAGGGGGGCAGTACTTC.

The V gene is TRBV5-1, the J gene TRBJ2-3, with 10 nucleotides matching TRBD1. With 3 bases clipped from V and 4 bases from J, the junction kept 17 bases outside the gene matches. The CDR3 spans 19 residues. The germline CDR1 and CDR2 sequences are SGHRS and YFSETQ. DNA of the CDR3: TGCGCCAGCAGCTCCGAGACAGGGGGCGGAGATTCCCAAGCAGATACGCAGTATTTT. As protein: CASSSETGGGDSQADTQYF.

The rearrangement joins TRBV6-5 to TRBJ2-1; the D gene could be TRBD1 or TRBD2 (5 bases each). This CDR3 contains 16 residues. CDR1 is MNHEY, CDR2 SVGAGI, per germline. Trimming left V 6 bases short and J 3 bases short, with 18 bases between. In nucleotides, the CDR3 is TGTGCCAGCAGCGCGGTTGCTGGGGGTGGCTACAATGAGCAGTTCTTC. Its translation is CASSAVAGGGYNEQFF.

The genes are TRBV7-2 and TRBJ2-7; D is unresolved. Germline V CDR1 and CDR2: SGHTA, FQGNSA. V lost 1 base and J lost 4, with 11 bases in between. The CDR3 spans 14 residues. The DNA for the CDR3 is TGTGCCAGCAGCTTAGACTCCGAAGCTTACGAGCAGTACTTC. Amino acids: CASSLDSEAYEQYF.

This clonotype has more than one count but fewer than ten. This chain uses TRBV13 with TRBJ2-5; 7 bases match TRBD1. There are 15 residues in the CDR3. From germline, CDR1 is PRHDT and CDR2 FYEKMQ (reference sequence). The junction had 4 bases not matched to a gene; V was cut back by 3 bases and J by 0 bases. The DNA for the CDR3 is TGTGCCAGCAGCTTTTGGGGACAGAACCAAGAGACCCAGTACTTC. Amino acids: CASSFWGQNQETQYF.

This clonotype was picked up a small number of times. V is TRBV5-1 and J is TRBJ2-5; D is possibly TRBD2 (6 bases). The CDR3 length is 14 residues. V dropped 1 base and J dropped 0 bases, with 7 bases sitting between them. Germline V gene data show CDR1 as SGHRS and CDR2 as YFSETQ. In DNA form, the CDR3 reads TGCGCCAGCAGCTTGTGGGGGGACCAAGAGACCCAGTACTTC. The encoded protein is CASSLWGDQETQYF.

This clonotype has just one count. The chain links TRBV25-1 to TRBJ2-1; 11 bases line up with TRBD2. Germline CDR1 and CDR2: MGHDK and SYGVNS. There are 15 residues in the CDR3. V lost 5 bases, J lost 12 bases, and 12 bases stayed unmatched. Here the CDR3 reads CASSSIAGGKEGQFF. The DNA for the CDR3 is TGTGCCAGCAGTTCGATAGCGGGAGGGAAAGAGGGGCAGTTCTTC.